The source of this T cell receptor (beta chain) is a study of early T cells in non-severe SARS-CoV-2 infection. Germline CDR1 and CDR2: SGHDT and YYEEEE. Between the trimmed V and J ends, which lost 4 bases and 4 bases, there was a span of 12 bases. The CDR3 covers 14 residues. Unique molecular identifiers were affixed to single, distinct cDNA molecules. One entry per CDR3 protein, called by TCRdb with MiXCR from the 5' RACE reads. The sample holds roughly 31,000 distinct CDR3 sequences, 9.5% to 10% seen once. This clonotype showed up many times. The specimen sequenced was whole blood. The J gene is TRBJ2-1, the V gene TRBV5-6; possibly TRBD1 for D (5 bases). The source of this sequence is an adult who was a healthcare worker with PCR-confirmed SARS-CoV-2 infection or an uninfected control (not recorded which). CDR3 protein: CASSTRQFYNEQFF. The CDR3 DNA reads as TGTGCCAGCAGCACCCGACAGTTTTACAATGAGCAGTTCTTC.